Listed here are 27 T cell receptor beta chains from one sample, sequenced in a study of shared clonotypes between healthy human individuals. Sequencing used immunoSEQ multiplex PCR; TCRdb keeps in-frame clones, though not all of them. The sample lists 800,000 to 1,200,000 clones; around three quarters were seen once. Sequencing was performed on memory CD4+ T cells from PBMCs. Subset specified: CD45RA-negative fraction. The receptors were sampled from a young man in good health. Some clones in this sample may be carry-over from other donors' samples.

The V call is TRBV6-6, the J call TRBJ2-2; no firm D call. Germline values: CDR1 MNHNY, CDR2 SVGAGI (reference sequence). V was shortened by 9 bases and J by 4 bases, with 6 bases between the two germline ends. The CDR3 has 11 amino acids. CDR3 region: CASSGTGELFF. Written as DNA, the CDR3 is TGTGCCAGTTCAGGCACCGGGGAGCTGTTTTTT.

CDR3 sequence (DNA): TGTGCCAGCAGTTTAGAGGAGGACACGCGGCATTTT. Amino acid sequence: CASSLEEDTRHF. This chain links TRBV28 with TRBJ1-5; D may be TRBD1 (5 bases). Trimming took off 2 bases at V and 15 bases at J, with 14 bases between the two ends. There are 12 residues in the CDR3. The germline V gene encodes CDR1 MDHEN and CDR2 SYDVKM.

This clone was seen at least ten times. Additional DNA sequences in this sample encode the identical CDR3. The chain joins TRBV2 to TRBJ1-5; 9 bases fit TRBD1. The J segment lost 5 bases and the V segment lost 9 bases, leaving 8 bases of the junction unmatched. The CDR3 is made up of 14 amino acids. Germline CDR1 SNHLY, CDR2 FYNNEI. CDR3 region: CASRGDREHQPQHF. CDR3 in DNA: TGTGCCAGTCGCGGGGACAGGGAACATCAGCCCCAGCATTTT.

The rearrangement links TRBV18 to TRBJ2-4; D ambiguous. This CDR3 contains 14 residues. Trimming took 2 bases from V and 1 from J, leaving 6 bases between them. CDR1 is KGHSH and CDR2 is LQKENI in the germline V gene. CDR3 sequence (DNA): TGTGCCAGCTCACCAACGCGGGCCAAAAACATTCAGTACTTC. This encodes CASSPTRAKNIQYF. The variable domain in full, completed from reference TRBV18 and TRBJ2-4, reads NAGVMQNPRHLVRRRGQEARLRCSPMKGHSHVYWYRQLPEEGLKFMVYLQKENIIDESGMPKERFSAEFPKEGPSILRIQQVVRGDSAAYFCASSPTRAKNIQYFGAGTRLSVL.

The V and J genes are TRBV28 and TRBJ1-5, with D possibly matching TRBD1 (6 bases). The V end lost 6 bases, the J end lost 7 bases, and 16 bases lay between the germline ends. The germline gives CDR1 MDHEN, CDR2 SYDVKM. The CDR3 has 14 amino acids. Here the CDR3 DNA reads TGTGCCAGCAGCGGACAGCTGTCAGGACAGCCCCAGCATTTT. Its translation: CASSGQLSGQPQHF.

Comments on this clone: This same CDR3 is encoded by further DNA sequences in the sample. The rearrangement links TRBV30 to TRBJ1-2; no clear D. The germline V gene has CDR1 GTSNPN and CDR2 SVGIG (reference sequence). V was shortened by 3 bases and J by 5 bases, with 10 bases between the two germline ends. This CDR3 contains 12 residues. The CDR3 spells CAWSPTGYGYTF. The CDR3 DNA sequence: TGTGCCTGGAGCCCGACCGGGTATGGCTACACCTTC.

The chain recombines TRBV6-1 with TRBJ2-1; D may be TRBD2 (5 bases). Looked up from germline, CDR1 is MNHNS and CDR2 is SASEGT. This CDR3 has 15 residues. Trimming pared 5 bases from V and 9 bases from J, leaving 20 bases between. The CDR3 protein is CASSNRYGPAGEQFF. The CDR3 nucleotides read TGTGCCAGCAGTAACCGTTATGGTCCGGCGGGTGAGCAGTTCTTC.

This clone has just a few counts. V and J are TRBV28 and TRBJ1-1, with unresolved D. This CDR3 region has 13 residues. The ends were cut back, 4 bases at V and 5 bases at J, with 11 bases in the middle. CDR1 is MDHEN and CDR2 is SYDVKM in the germline V gene. The CDR3 protein is CASSSGGETEAFF. CDR3 bases: TGTGCCAGCAGTTCGGGTGGAGAAACTGAAGCTTTCTTT.

The chain joins TRBV9 to TRBJ1-4; 8 bases are shared with TRBD1. CDR3 length: 14 residues. CDR1 and CDR2 (germline): SGDLS, YYNGEE. Trimming removed 6 bases from V and 5 bases from J; junction bases left unmatched: 6. The CDR3 nucleotides read TGTGCCAGCACCAGGACAGGGTCAAATGAAAAACTGTTTTTT. This codes for CASTRTGSNEKLFF. Combining the CDR3 with reference TRBV9 and TRBJ1-4 gives the whole variable domain DSGVTQTPKHLITATGQRVTLRCSPRSGDLSVYWYQQSLDQGLQFLIQYYNGEERAKGNILERFSAQQFPDLHSELNLSSLELGDSALYFCASTRTGSNEKLFFGSGTQLSVL.

The genes are TRBV30 and TRBJ1-5; tentative D call: TRBD1 (5 bases). Germline CDR1 and CDR2: GTSNPN and SVGIG (reference sequence). The CDR3 runs 14 residues. The V end was cut by 1 base, the J end by 5 bases, with 12 bases between. CDR3 coding DNA: TGTGCCTGGAGTGCACAGTTGGGGGATCAGCCCCAGCATTTT. Protein sequence: CAWSAQLGDQPQHF. The complete variable domain, with remaining parts taken from reference TRBV30 and TRBJ1-5, reads SQTIHQWPATLVQPVGSPLSLECTVEGTSNPNLYWYRQAAGRGLQLLFYSVGIGQISSEVPQNLSASRPQDRQFILSSKKLLLSDSGFYLCAWSAQLGDQPQHFGDGTRLSIL.

The table lists this clone with a count of one. The chain links TRBV6-5 to TRBJ2-6; D tentatively fits TRBD1 or TRBD2 (6 bases each). In germline, CDR1 is MNHEY, CDR2 SVGAGI. The CDR3 consists of 16 residues. Trimming left V 1 base short and J 4 bases short, with 11 bases between. The CDR3 is CASSYWWGAGANVLTF. Here the CDR3 DNA reads TGTGCCAGCAGTTACTGGTGGGGGGCCGGGGCCAACGTCCTGACTTTC.

This chain joins TRBV10-3 and TRBJ2-3, with TRBD2 as a possible D gene (6 bases). The V end was cut by 7 bases, the J end by 2 bases, with 13 bases between. This CDR3 region has 14 residues. Germline lookup yields CDR1 ENHRY and CDR2 SYGVKD. The chain's CDR3 is CAIMEGRDTDTQYF. CDR3 sequence (DNA): TGTGCCATCATGGAGGGTAGGGACACAGATACGCAGTATTTT.

V gene TRBV29-1 combines with J gene TRBJ2-7; no firm D call. The CDR3 runs 15 residues. Germline V gene lookup returns CDR1 SQVTM and CDR2 ANQGSEA. V lost 5 bases and J 4 bases, leaving 21 bases between the germline ends. CDR3 protein: CSVPPYKITFYEQYF. The CDR3 nucleotides read TGCAGCGTTCCCCCGTACAAGATAACGTTTTACGAGCAGTACTTC.

The V and J genes are TRBV2 and TRBJ2-5; 7 nucleotides agree with TRBD2. The CDR3 runs to 17 residues. With V trimmed by 3 bases and J by 1 base, 11 bases remained unmatched. Germline CDR1 SNHLY, CDR2 FYNNEI. CDR3 coding DNA: TGTGCCAGCAGTGACCGTGAGGCGGGAGTACCCCAAGAGACCCAGTACTTC. Protein sequence: CASSDREAGVPQETQYF.

The chain couples TRBV5-4 to TRBJ1-2; 11 bases match TRBD1. V was clipped by 5 bases and J by 7 bases; unmatched bases: 4. CDR1 is SGHNT and CDR2 is YYREEE in the germline V gene (reference sequence). The CDR3 runs 13 residues. The CDR3 DNA reads TGTGCCAGCAGGGACGGGACAGGGGGTGGCTACACCTTC. Protein sequence: CASRDGTGGGYTF. Drawing the rest from reference TRBV5-4 and TRBJ1-2, the complete variable domain is ETGVTQSPTHLIKTRGQQVTLRCSSQSGHNTVSWYQQALGQGPQFIFQYYREEENGRGNFPPRFSGLQFPNYSSELNVNALELDDSALYLCASRDGTGGGYTFGSGTRLTVV.

V gene TRBV4-1 combines with J gene TRBJ1-5; possible D gene TRBD1, 5 bases. This CDR3 spans 14 amino acids. V was pared by 1 base and J by 4 bases, with 8 bases between. Germline CDR1 is MGHRA and CDR2 is YSYEKL. The CDR3 spells CASSQGEGNQPQHF. DNA of the CDR3: TGCGCCAGCAGCCAAGGGGAGGGGAATCAGCCCCAGCATTTT.

This chain uses TRBV5-5 with TRBJ2-5; D is ambiguous. Per germline, CDR1 SGHKS and CDR2 YYEKEE (reference sequence). Trimming took 0 bases from V and 2 from J, leaving 5 bases between them. This CDR3 is 13 amino acids long. As DNA, the CDR3 is TGTGCCAGCAGCTTGGTTCAGCAAGAGACCCAGTACTTC. Translated: CASSLVQQETQYF.

The chain combines TRBV27 with TRBJ1-2, with D perhaps TRBD1 (6 bases). CDR1 is MNHEY, CDR2 SMNVEV, per germline (reference sequence). The V end lost 6 bases, the J end lost 6 bases, and 17 bases lay between the germline ends. This CDR3 region has 14 residues. The CDR3 sequence is CASSLHGTKNGYTF. The CDR3 coding sequence is TGTGCCAGCAGCCTACACGGGACAAAGAATGGCTACACCTTC.

This clone showed up just once. V usage is TRBV7-2 and J usage is TRBJ2-7, with 9 bases aligning to TRBD1. V was clipped by 5 bases and J by 3 bases; unmatched bases: 8. The germline V gene encodes CDR1 SGHTA and CDR2 FQGNSA. The CDR3 extends over 15 amino acids. For the CDR3, the DNA is TGTGCCAGCAGCCGGACAGGGGATGGACTCTACGAGCAGTACTTC. It is translated as CASSRTGDGLYEQYF.

The chain recombines TRBV5-1 with TRBJ2-3; D unresolved. Per the germline V gene, CDR1 is SGHRS and CDR2 is YFSETQ. The CDR3 has 14 amino acids. The V and J ends lost 5 bases and 1 base respectively, with 11 bases between them. CDR3 in DNA: TGCGCCAGCAGGGAAGGTGAGGGCACAGATACGCAGTATTTT. Translating gives CASREGEGTDTQYF. Based on the CDR3 plus reference TRBV5-1 and TRBJ2-3, the full variable domain is KAGVTQTPRYLIKTRGQQVTLSCSPISGHRSVSWYQQTPGQGLQFLFEYFSETQRNKGNFPGRFSGRQFSNSRSEMNVSTLELGDSALYLCASREGEGTDTQYFGPGTRLTVL.

V gene TRBV6-6 combines with J gene TRBJ2-7, with a weak D call TRBD2 (6 bases). Per germline, CDR1 MNHNY and CDR2 SVGAGI (reference sequence). V shed 8 bases and J shed 4 bases, with 15 bases lying between them. CDR3 length: 13 amino acids. CDR3 bases: TGTGCCAGCGCTGGCGGGACTTGGTACGAGCAGTACTTC. Its translation: CASAGGTWYEQYF.

V usage is TRBV19 and J usage is TRBJ1-1; perhaps TRBD1 as D (6 bases). Between the trimmed V and J ends, which lost 3 bases and 1 base, there was a span of 12 bases. Germline V gene data show CDR1 as LNHDA and CDR2 as SQIVND (reference sequence). The CDR3 is 15 residues long. The CDR3 region is CASSIAGVANTEAFF. In nucleotides, the CDR3 is TGTGCCAGTAGTATCGCAGGGGTAGCGAACACTGAAGCTTTCTTT.

The V call is TRBV19, the J call TRBJ2-3; the D call may be TRBD1 or TRBD2 (5 bases each). This CDR3 is built from 15 residues. Trimming removed 7 bases at V and 4 bases at J, with 18 bases between. Germline-derived CDR1 and CDR2 are LNHDA and SQIVND (reference sequence). The CDR3 DNA reads TGTGCCAGTACTGAGTGGGGGAGAGGCGCAGATACGCAGTATTTT. Its translation is CASTEWGRGADTQYF. Based on the CDR3 plus reference TRBV19 and TRBJ2-3, the full variable domain is DGGITQSPKYLFRKEGQNVTLSCEQNLNHDAMYWYRQDPGQGLRLIYYSQIVNDFQKGDIAEGYSVSREKKESFPLTVTSAQKNPTAFYLCASTEWGRGADTQYFGPGTRLTVL.

The rearrangement uses TRBV5-1 and TRBJ2-5; the match to TRBD2 covers 9 bases. With V trimmed by 0 bases and J by 0 bases, 0 bases remained unmatched. The germline CDR1 and CDR2 sequences are SGHRS and YFSETQ. CDR3 size: 15 residues. CDR3 DNA: TGCGCCAGCAGCTTGGGACTAGCGGACCAAGAGACCCAGTACTTC. Translated: CASSLGLADQETQYF.

The chain combines TRBV7-9 with TRBJ2-1, with D tentatively TRBD2 (5 bases). V lost 5 bases, J lost 0 bases, and 14 bases lay in between. The CDR3 totals 16 residues. Germline V CDR1 and CDR2: SEHNR, FQNEAQ (reference sequence). The CDR3 bases are TGTGCCAGCAGCCGCGGGCGGACGAGCTCCTACAATGAGCAGTTCTTC. Protein product: CASSRGRTSSYNEQFF.

The CDR3 sequence is CASSSRGTDTQYF. The DNA of the CDR3 is TGTGCCAGCTCGTCTAGGGGCACAGATACGCAGTATTTT. The chain carries TRBV18 and TRBJ2-3, with D uncertain. The V end lost 6 bases, the J end lost 1 base, and 8 bases lay between the germline ends. This CDR3 spans 13 amino acids. Germline assignment: CDR1 KGHSH and CDR2 LQKENI.

Only a few counts were recorded for this clone. This chain joins TRBV28 and TRBJ1-1; D remains unclear. CDR1 MDHEN and CDR2 SYDVKM come from the germline V gene. This CDR3 has 13 residues. The V and J ends lost 7 bases and 1 base respectively, with 10 bases between them. The CDR3 loop reads CASTHEGNTEAFF. CDR3 DNA sequence: TGTGCCAGCACCCATGAGGGGAACACTGAAGCTTTCTTT.